The 11 T cell receptor beta chains below come from one sample, sequenced in a study of cytomegalovirus exposure and HLA in healthy donors. This table comes from immunoSEQ multiplex PCR, and its TCRdb copy is limited to in-frame clones, with some not included. This table holds over 60,000 clones, 96% found once. Sample: PBMCs. The receptors stem from a woman under 30 in good health and CMV-seropositive.

The sample holds one count of this clone. The J gene is TRBJ1-1, the V gene TRBV29-1, with D possibly being TRBD1 (5 bases). The CDR3 contains 13 residues. CDR1 and CDR2 (germline): SQVTM, ANQGSEA. V was pared by 7 bases and J by 0 bases, with 12 bases between. The CDR3 coding sequence is TGCAGCGGGGGGGTGGCGGTGAACACTGAAGCTTTCTTT. It is translated as CSGGVAVNTEAFF.

This clone was counted once. The chain's CDR3 is CASSRGLALTGELFF. CDR3 bases: TGTGCCAGCAGCAGAGGACTAGCGCTCACCGGGGAGCTGTTTTTT. The V call is TRBV9, the J call TRBJ2-2, with 9 bases aligning to TRBD2. The V gene's germline CDR1 is SGDLS and CDR2 YYNGEE. This CDR3 comprises 15 residues. V was clipped by 4 bases and J by 4 bases; unmatched bases: 5.

The J gene is TRBJ1-2, the V gene TRBV5-6; 7 nucleotides agree with TRBD1. The ends lost 0 bases at V and 7 bases at J; junction bases unmatched: 3. This CDR3 spans 13 amino acids. Germline values: CDR1 SGHDT, CDR2 YYEEEE. The CDR3 bases are TGTGCCAGCAGCTTGGGAGACAGGGTTGGCTACACCTTC. Amino acid sequence: CASSLGDRVGYTF.

V usage is TRBV28 and J usage is TRBJ2-1, with 13 bases identical to TRBD2. This CDR3 has 17 residues. The germline V gene has CDR1 MDHEN and CDR2 SYDVKM. V lost 6 bases to trimming and J lost 4 bases; unmatched junction nucleotides: 9. CDR3 sequence: CASSSPTSGREYNEQFF. CDR3 DNA sequence: TGTGCCAGCAGCTCCCCCACTAGCGGGAGGGAATACAATGAGCAGTTCTTC.

The chain links TRBV7-2 to TRBJ1-5, with no clear D. CDR3 size: 14 residues. The germline V gene encodes CDR1 SGHTA and CDR2 FQGNSA. V was shortened by 4 bases and J by 4 bases, with 11 bases between the two germline ends. The chain's CDR3 is CASSSRRTNQPQHF. In DNA form, the CDR3 reads TGTGCCAGCAGCTCAAGACGGACTAATCAGCCCCAGCATTTT.

This rearrangement joins TRBV18 to TRBJ2-4, with D possibly TRBD1 on 6 matching bases. CDR3 length: 21 residues. Trimming shortened V by 2 bases and J by 0 bases, and 26 bases separated the two germline ends. Germline CDR1 reads KGHSH; CDR2 reads LQKENI. For the CDR3, the DNA is TGTGCCAGCTCACCAACACTGCCTGCCGACAGGTTTTTTCTAGCCAAAAACATTCAGTACTTC. Its translation is CASSPTLPADRFFLAKNIQYF.

V and J are TRBV18 and TRBJ2-3, with D perhaps matching TRBD2 (8 bases). The V gene's germline CDR1 is KGHSH and CDR2 LQKENI. V was shortened by 3 bases and J by 4 bases, with 26 bases between the two germline ends. The CDR3 contains 19 residues. Here the CDR3 DNA reads TGTGCCAGCTCACCGCTGGGACAGCCCGGGACTAGGGGGCCAGATACGCAGTATTTT. It translates to CASSPLGQPGTRGPDTQYF.

Notes on this clone: No DNA is shown, since the ends of the CDR3 on it are uncertain; the CDR3 is the one TCRdb lists. The chain links TRBV28 to TRBJ1-2. Germline V CDR1 and CDR2: MDHEN, SYDVKM. The CDR3 length equals 14 residues, ends included. The CDR3 spells CASSLSLRSYGYTF.

The chain combines TRBV28 with TRBJ2-5; 7 bases are shared with TRBD2. Per the germline V gene, CDR1 is MDHEN and CDR2 is SYDVKM. This CDR3 is built from 15 residues. J was trimmed by 5 bases and V by 2 bases; bases with no gene match: 8. The CDR3 DNA follows: TGTGCCAGCAGTTTACAGCGGGGAGACGTCGAGACCCAGTACTTC. Its protein is CASSLQRGDVETQYF. Drawing the rest from reference TRBV28 and TRBJ2-5, the complete variable domain is DVKVTQSSRYLVKRTGEKVFLECVQDMDHENMFWYRQDPGLGLRLIYFSYDVKMKEKGDIPEGYSVSREKKERFSLILESASTNQTSMYLCASSLQRGDVETQYFGPGTRLLVL.

This chain uses TRBV7-9 with TRBJ2-2; 10 bases line up with TRBD2. The germline V gene has CDR1 SEHNR and CDR2 FQNEAQ (reference sequence). This CDR3 is 14 amino acids long. V trimming: 6 bases; J trimming: 6 bases; junction bases outside the gene matches: 4. CDR3 DNA sequence: TGTGCCAGCAGGCCTAGCGGGAGTGCCGGGGAGCTGTTTTTT. Translated: CASRPSGSAGELFF. The full variable domain, with the rest looked up from reference TRBV7-9 and TRBJ2-2, is DTGVSQNPRHKITKRGQNVTFRCDPISEHNRLYWYRQTLGQGPEFLTYFQNEAQLEKSRLLSDRFSAERPKGSFSTLEIQRTEQGDSAMYLCASRPSGSAGELFFGEGSRLTVL.

The rearrangement links TRBV28 to TRBJ1-5; no clear D gene. V shed 2 bases and J shed 3 bases, with 11 bases lying between them. Looked up from germline, CDR1 is MDHEN and CDR2 is SYDVKM. This CDR3 region has 15 residues. The DNA of the CDR3 is TGTGCCAGCAGTTTAGGAGGATTCTTCAATCAGCCCCAGCATTTT. It encodes CASSLGGFFNQPQHF. Full variable domain (rest looked up from reference TRBV28 and TRBJ1-5): DVKVTQSSRYLVKRTGEKVFLECVQDMDHENMFWYRQDPGLGLRLIYFSYDVKMKEKGDIPEGYSVSREKKERFSLILESASTNQTSMYLCASSLGGFFNQPQHFGDGTRLSIL.